One and the same sample provided the 21 T cell receptor beta chains below, sequenced in a study of radiation and T cells in renal cell carcinoma. Time point of the sample: baseline pretreatment blood. As to treatment: 15 Gy SBRT to primary tumor, nephrectomy 4 weeks later. Repertoires were generated with immunoSEQ multiplex PCR, while TCRdb's copy carries only in-frame clones and drops some. The data hold approximately 100,000 clones, with approximately 86% observed a single time. Sample: blood, taken from a patient whose treatment included radiotherapy and nephrectomy. These TCRs come from a man aged 45-65 years with renal cell carcinoma.

The rearrangement joins TRBV2 to TRBJ2-3, with 9 bases aligning to TRBD1. The V segment lost 6 bases and the J segment 3 bases; nucleotides outside the gene matches: 4. The length of the CDR3 is 14 residues. Per germline, CDR1 SNHLY and CDR2 FYNNEI. CDR3 amino acids: CASRVGQGTDTQYF. The CDR3 coding sequence is TGTGCCAGCAGGGTGGGACAGGGTACAGATACGCAGTATTTT.

V is TRBV27 and J is TRBJ2-7; D is possibly TRBD1 or TRBD2 (5 bases each). The CDR3 contains 16 residues. Germline V gene sequence: CDR1 MNHEY, CDR2 SMNVEV (reference sequence). Trimming took 2 bases from V and 4 from J, leaving 18 bases between them. The chain's CDR3 is CASSLGTRSGIYEQYF. The CDR3, as DNA: TGTGCCAGCAGTTTAGGGACCCGTTCCGGGATTTACGAGCAGTACTTC.

This clone was found once. This chain connects TRBV7-8 to TRBJ2-2; 7 bases line up with TRBD2. CDR1 and CDR2 from the germline V gene are SGHVS and FQNEAQ. This CDR3 comprises 16 residues. The ends lost 1 base at V and 8 bases at J; junction bases unmatched: 10. The CDR3 DNA reads as TGTGCCAGCAGCTTAGAAGGACTAGTGGCAACGGGGGAGCTGTTTTTT. Residues: CASSLEGLVATGELFF.

The chain uses TRBV7-2 and TRBJ2-6; D call uncertain. The CDR3 runs to 15 residues. CDR1 and CDR2 (germline): SGHTA, FQGNSA. With 5 bases removed from V and 1 base from J, the gap between germline ends came to 9 bases. Here the CDR3 reads CASSNGGSGANVLTF. CDR3 sequence (DNA): TGTGCCAGCAGCAATGGTGGGTCTGGGGCCAACGTCCTGACTTTC.

The V and J genes are TRBV11-3 and TRBJ2-1; no definite D call. Trimming stripped 0 bases from V and 2 bases from J, with 14 bases between. The CDR3 length is 17 residues. Germline V gene lookup returns CDR1 SGHNT and CDR2 YENEEA. CDR3 amino acids: CASSLDSANPTYNEQFF. For the CDR3, the DNA is TGTGCCAGCAGCTTAGATTCGGCTAACCCGACCTACAATGAGCAGTTCTTC.

In DNA, the CDR3 is TGTGCCACCACCCCGACAGGGGGTGCCGAGCAGTACTTC. This encodes CATTPTGGAEQYF. This chain connects TRBV27 to TRBJ2-7; 9 bases match TRBD1. Germline assignment: CDR1 MNHEY and CDR2 SMNVEV (reference sequence). The CDR3 is 13 residues long. The J segment lost 6 bases and the V segment lost 10 bases, leaving 10 bases of the junction unmatched.

The chain recombines TRBV2 with TRBJ2-3; D remains unclear. Germline CDR1 SNHLY, CDR2 FYNNEI. CDR3 length equals 14 residues. Trimming shortened V by 1 base and J by 2 bases, and 7 bases separated the two germline ends. The CDR3 DNA is TGTGCCAGCAGTGAAGTCCTAGACACAGATACGCAGTATTTT. Translation gives CASSEVLDTDTQYF.

V usage is TRBV7-8 and J usage is TRBJ2-7; TRBD1 matches at 7 bases. CDR3 length: 15 amino acids. V gave up 5 bases and J gave up 0 bases; unmatched junction bases: 7. Looked up from germline, CDR1 is SGHVS and CDR2 is FQNEAQ. CDR3 protein: CASSPQGVTSYEQYF. The CDR3, as DNA: TGTGCCAGCAGCCCCCAGGGGGTTACCTCCTACGAGCAGTACTTC.

V gene TRBV28 combines with J gene TRBJ2-7; 7 nucleotides align to TRBD2. Trimming removed 8 bases from V and 3 bases from J; junction bases left unmatched: 4. CDR1 and CDR2 from the germline V gene are MDHEN and SYDVKM. This CDR3 has 12 residues. The CDR3 loop reads CASGAGVYEQYF. CDR3 in DNA: TGTGCCAGCGGCGCGGGAGTCTACGAGCAGTACTTC.

V gene TRBV7-9 combines with J gene TRBJ2-1, with D possibly matching TRBD2 (5 bases). There are 16 residues in the CDR3. The V end was cut by 2 bases, the J end by 6 bases, with 17 bases between. Germline CDR1 and CDR2: SEHNR and FQNEAQ (reference sequence). The CDR3 DNA reads TGTGCCAGCAGCTTATCTCTTTTAGCGCAGAGCAATGAGCAGTTCTTC. This translates into CASSLSLLAQSNEQFF.

The chain couples TRBV2 to TRBJ1-1; D may be TRBD1 (5 bases). Germline V lookup: CDR1 SNHLY, CDR2 FYNNEI. The CDR3 totals 13 residues. Between the trimmed V and J ends, which lost 7 bases and 0 bases, there was a span of 9 bases. CDR3 sequence reads: CASTEGLNTEAFF. CDR3 nucleotides: TGTGCCAGCACCGAGGGGCTGAACACTGAAGCTTTCTTT.

The chain carries TRBV5-1 and TRBJ2-2; D not resolved. V shed 2 bases and J shed 5 bases, with 7 bases lying between them. The CDR3 is made up of 13 amino acids. In germline, CDR1 is SGHRS, CDR2 YFSETQ. Here the CDR3 DNA reads TGCGCCAGCAGCTTCGACTTTACCGGGGAGCTGTTTTTT. Translating it yields CASSFDFTGELFF.

CDR3 nucleotides: TGTGCCAGCAGCGTAGAGGTCGGGACTGAAGCTTTCTTT. Protein sequence: CASSVEVGTEAFF. The J gene is TRBJ1-1, the V gene TRBV9, with unresolved D. CDR1 is SGDLS and CDR2 is YYNGEE in the germline V gene. The CDR3 spans 13 residues. V lost 0 bases, J lost 5 bases, and 8 bases lay in between. Full variable domain (outside the CDR3, taken from reference TRBV9 and TRBJ1-1): DSGVTQTPKHLITATGQRVTLRCSPRSGDLSVYWYQQSLDQGLQFLIQYYNGEERAKGNILERFSAQQFPDLHSELNLSSLELGDSALYFCASSVEVGTEAFFGQGTRLTVV.

V and J are TRBV7-9 and TRBJ1-4; D gene ambiguous. Germline V gene data show CDR1 as SEHNR and CDR2 as FQNEAQ (reference sequence). This CDR3 region has 15 residues. V shed 5 bases and J shed 3 bases, with 13 bases lying between them. The CDR3 nucleotides read TGTGCCAGCAGCGGCATGGCGATGGCTAATGAAAAACTGTTTTTT. Encoded protein: CASSGMAMANEKLFF.

The chain carries TRBV19 and TRBJ2-1; TRBD1 matches at 9 bases. The trim removed 3 bases at V and 3 bases at J, leaving 6 bases unmatched. Germline lookup yields CDR1 LNHDA and CDR2 SQIVND (reference sequence). The CDR3 spans 16 residues. CDR3 bases: TGTGCCAGTAGTATTTCGGGACAGGGAAACTACAATGAGCAGTTCTTC. Translating it yields CASSISGQGNYNEQFF.

This chain links TRBV2 with TRBJ1-2, with D maybe TRBD1 (5 bases). V dropped 7 bases and J dropped 5 bases, with 11 bases sitting between them. This CDR3 comprises 12 residues. Germline CDR1 reads SNHLY; CDR2 reads FYNNEI. The DNA of the CDR3 is TGTGCCAGCACTACCGGGGGGTATGGCTACACCTTC. This codes for CASTTGGYGYTF.

V is TRBV27 and J is TRBJ1-2, with a possible D match to TRBD1 (5 bases). The CDR3 is made up of 14 amino acids. Germline-derived CDR1 and CDR2 are MNHEY and SMNVEV (reference sequence). Between the trimmed V and J ends, which lost 2 bases and 4 bases, there was a span of 11 bases. In DNA form, the CDR3 reads TGTGCCAGCAGTTTAGTTACGGGGGGCTATGGCTACACCTTC. This gives the protein CASSLVTGGYGYTF.

The V call is TRBV7-2, the J call TRBJ1-5; D is uncertain. CDR1 is SGHTA and CDR2 is FQGNSA in the germline V gene. The CDR3 covers 13 residues. V lost 1 base and J lost 4, with 5 bases in between. In DNA, the CDR3 is TGTGCCAGCAGCTTAGTGGATAATCAGCCCCAGCATTTT. Its protein is CASSLVDNQPQHF.

This clone was seen a few times. J is TRBJ1-1 and V is TRBV6-5; D is unresolved. The V gene's germline CDR1 is MNHEY and CDR2 SVGAGI. Trimming cost V 0 bases and J 4 bases, with 12 bases left between them. The CDR3 consists of 15 residues. CDR3 DNA sequence: TGTGCCAGCAGTTACTCGAACCTGGAGACCACTGAAGCTTTCTTT. It codes for CASSYSNLETTEAFF.

This clone showed up just once. The rearrangement uses TRBV9 and TRBJ2-7; 7 bases are a match to TRBD1. The V segment lost 0 bases and the J segment 6 bases; nucleotides outside the gene matches: 9. This CDR3 is built from 15 residues. Germline V gene lookup returns CDR1 SGDLS and CDR2 YYNGEE. The CDR3 nucleotides are TGTGCCAGCAGCGTAGGGGGGACAGAGAGGTCCGAGCAGTACTTC. It translates to CASSVGGTERSEQYF.

The chain joins TRBV27 to TRBJ2-3; D is ambiguous. Germline assignment: CDR1 MNHEY and CDR2 SMNVEV (reference sequence). V was cut by 3 bases and J by 3 bases, with 10 bases left in between. CDR3 length equals 14 residues. The CDR3 DNA follows: TGTGCCAGCAGTTTGGACCTGTTAACAGATACGCAGTATTTT. Amino acids: CASSLDLLTDTQYF.